Listed here are 10 T cell receptor beta chains from one sample, sequenced in a study of T cells in women clearing cervical HPV infection. Sequencing used immunoSEQ multiplex PCR; TCRdb keeps in-frame clones, though not all of them. In all, the sample yields roughly 35,000 clones. Sequenced input: blood buffy coat. Receptor source: a woman aged 18 to 75 with a cervical HPV16 infection that either progressed to CIN3+ or cleared (not recorded which).

Comment on this clone: Read coverage stops 3 residues before the CDR3 terminus; the germline J gene supplies the remainder. The V call is TRBV20-1, the J call TRBJ2-7; 7 positions match TRBD1. CDR3 length: 13 amino acids. Germline trimming cut 2 bases from V and 6 bases from J; bases unmatched to any gene: 7. Germline V gives CDR1 DFQATT, CDR2 SNEGSKA (reference sequence). The CDR3 sequence: CSARRDRASEQYF. CDR3 bases read: TGCAGTGCTAGAAGAGACAGGGCTAGCGAG.

As regards this clone: At one boundary the junction diverges from the germline segment, which might be a read error. The read comes to an end 3 residues before the CDR3 does, leaving the germline J gene to fill in the end. The rearrangement links TRBV9 to TRBJ2-3; perhaps TRBD2 as D (7 bases). This CDR3 has 16 residues. Germline V lookup: CDR1 SGDLS, CDR2 YYNGEE. The sequenced CDR3 bases are TGTGCCAGCACCGTAGGGGGGGACTCCCGCACAGATACG. As protein: CASTVGGDSRTDT. The CDR3 reads in full as CASTVGGDSRTDTQYF.

Remarks on this clone: Read sequence stops 3 residues before the CDR3 end, and the germline J gene provides the missing end. This rearrangement joins TRBV5-6 to TRBJ2-7; 8 bases line up with TRBD1. Losses at the gene ends were 4 bases for V and 1 base for J; bases not matched to a gene: 4. CDR3 length: 14 residues. In germline, CDR1 is SGHDT, CDR2 YYEEEE. Incomplete CDR3 DNA: TGTGCCAGCAGCAATCGGGACAGGTCCTACGAG. Residues: CASSNRDRSYE. The entire CDR3 protein is CASSNRDRSYEQYF.

Remarks on this clone: Read data end 3 residues before the CDR3 end; the end is taken from the germline J gene. This sequence joins TRBV28 and TRBJ1-2, with a possible D match to TRBD1 (6 bases). The germline V gene encodes CDR1 MDHEN and CDR2 SYDVKM. The V end lost 3 bases, the J end lost 7 bases, and 15 bases lay between the germline ends. The CDR3 has 14 residues. The DNA read from the CDR3 is TGTGCCAGCAGTTTTCCCCCCGGGACATCTGGC. The encoded protein is CASSFPPGTSG. The complete CDR3 reads CASSFPPGTSGYTF.

The part of the CDR3 DNA that was read is TGTGCCAGCTCACGGACGGACACAGATACC. Its protein is CASSRTDTDT. The complete CDR3 protein is CASSRTDTDTYTF. V is TRBV18 and J is TRBJ1-2; D is possibly TRBD1 (5 bases). The read ends 3 residues before the CDR3 terminus; that terminus is restored from the germline J gene. CDR1 KGHSH and CDR2 LQKENI come from the germline V gene. CDR3 length equals 13 residues.

Turning to this clone: The read ends 3 residues early relative to the CDR3; the germline J gene fills the gap. The genes are TRBV4-2 and TRBJ2-1; D is ambiguous. This CDR3 comprises 13 residues. Germline CDR1 is LGHNA and CDR2 is YNFKEQ. Trimming left V 0 bases short and J 7 bases short, with 7 bases between. This CDR3 reads CASSQDNINEQFF. The part of the CDR3 DNA that was read is TGTGCCAGCAGCCAAGATAACATAAATGAG.

Note on this clone: The observed sequence ends 3 residues before the CDR3 terminus, with the missing tail filled in from the germline J gene. V and J are TRBV2 and TRBJ1-4; TRBD1 is a possible D gene (5 bases). Germline V gene lookup returns CDR1 SNHLY and CDR2 FYNNEI. The germline V and J ends were trimmed by 0 bases and 8 bases, with 10 bases remaining between them. There are 14 residues in the CDR3. The CDR3 is CASSEAARGEKLFF. CDR3 bases read: TGTGCCAGCAGTGAAGCGGCTCGGGGGGAAAAA.

With regard to this clone: The CDR3 goes on 3 residues after the read ends, and that part is filled in from the germline J gene. The chain uses TRBV5-1 and TRBJ1-6; 10 nucleotides align to TRBD1. The CDR3 runs to 16 residues. Per germline, CDR1 SGHRS and CDR2 YFSETQ. V lost 4 bases to trimming and J lost 9 bases; unmatched junction nucleotides: 10. Here the CDR3 reads CASSPVVTGGGSPLHF. CDR3 bases read: TGCGCCAGCAGCCCAGTGGTGACAGGGGGCGGTTCACCC.

For this clone: The read comes to an end 3 residues before the CDR3 does, leaving the germline J gene to fill in the end. V gene TRBV10-2 combines with J gene TRBJ1-5, with 7 bases matching TRBD1. The CDR3 is 15 residues long. The J segment lost 1 base and the V segment lost 6 bases, leaving 6 bases of the junction unmatched. Germline CDR1 WSHSY, CDR2 SAAADI. CDR3 amino acids: CASSDGQASNQPQHF. The CDR3 DNA, read in part, is TGCGCCAGCAGCGATGGACAGGCAAGCAATCAGCCC.

On this clone: Read sequence stops 3 residues before the CDR3 end, and the germline J gene provides the missing end. V gene TRBV2 combines with J gene TRBJ2-6; D is perhaps TRBD1 (5 bases). Germline values: CDR1 SNHLY, CDR2 FYNNEI. V lost 7 bases, J lost 0 bases, and 7 bases lay in between. The CDR3 is 14 residues long. The CDR3: CASIGVSGANVLTF. The CDR3 DNA, read in part, is TGTGCCAGCATAGGGGTCTCTGGGGCCAACGTC.